This T cell receptor beta chain originates from a study of graft-versus-host responses after intestinal transplantation. Turning to the study itself: Anti-thymocyte globulin was used for induction in all recipients, who then took tacrolimus and steroids for two to four years.

V lost 1 base to trimming and J lost 1 base; unmatched junction nucleotides: 6. Per germline, CDR1 SGHRS and CDR2 YFSETQ. The length of the CDR3 is 16 residues. Generated by immunoSEQ multiplex PCR, the TCRdb table keeps only in-frame clones and is missing some. This sample has about 91,000 clones, with 85% to 95% found just once. Study outcomes and limitations: Allografts of patients with graft-donor T cell macrochimerism showed high graft-versus-host to host-versus-graft clone ratios. Among circulating GvH clones, peak levels were associated with early post-transplant declines in HvG clones. Detected in recipient marrow were GvH clones, some of which were first observed in ileum or blood.

As regards this clone: Its target is unknown.

The rearrangement uses TRBV5-1 and TRBJ2-3, with 7 bases matching TRBD2. This specimen was unstimulated CD4+ T cells sorted from spleen or lymph node cells, taken before transplant. The source is a human donor who was the organ donor for an intestinal transplant. For the CDR3, the DNA is TGCGCCAGCAGCTTGTGGGCGGGGGACGGCACAGATACGCAGTATTTT. It yields the protein CASSLWAGDGTDTQYF.